This TCR beta chain derives from a study of blood T cells in healthy people across ages. A J-beta primer mix and a sample-barcoded 5' primer were used in a second PCR of about 6 to 12 cycles. Via MiXCR, TCRdb re-called the 5' RACE reads, giving one row per CDR3 protein. Among around 1,000,000 distinct CDR3 sequences listed, 25% were seen once. Total RNA extracted from each sample amounted to at least 6 micrograms. The CDR3 extends over 13 amino acids. Deletions cut 4 bases from V and 7 bases from J, with 11 bases between. Germline CDR1 reads SGHTA; CDR2 reads FQGNSA. These data are also associated with another study on T cells of mothers and their children.

The rearrangement links TRBV7-2 to TRBJ1-5, with D hard to call. Sequencing was performed on blood. This clonotype originated in a girl aged 2-10 years in good health. CDR3 in DNA: TGTGCCAGCAGCTCACGAGGGCCCCAGCCCCAGCATTTT. Its translation: CASSSRGPQPQHF.